This T cell receptor (beta chain) originates from a study of cytomegalovirus exposure and HLA in healthy donors. In the case of this clone: Its antigen is not identified.

CDR1 is MNHEY and CDR2 is SVGAGI in the germline V gene. Trimming took 6 bases from V and 3 from J; bases not matched to a gene: 7. The CDR3 contains 15 residues. Study-wide results and caveats: Rarity marked most TCR sequences, yet some public TCRs occurred in many donors.

Measured with immunoSEQ multiplex PCR; TCRdb has only the in-frame clones, and not every one. The repertoire holds 80,000 or so clones, around 95% seen once, with 0.69% in the top ten. The sample was PBMCs. The receptor was isolated from a woman under 30 in good health and CMV-seronegative. The chain combines TRBV6-5 with TRBJ2-5; 10 positions agree with TRBD2. The CDR3: CASRFLAGEKETQYF. In DNA, the CDR3 is TGTGCCAGCAGGTTCCTAGCGGGGGAGAAAGAGACCCAGTACTTC.